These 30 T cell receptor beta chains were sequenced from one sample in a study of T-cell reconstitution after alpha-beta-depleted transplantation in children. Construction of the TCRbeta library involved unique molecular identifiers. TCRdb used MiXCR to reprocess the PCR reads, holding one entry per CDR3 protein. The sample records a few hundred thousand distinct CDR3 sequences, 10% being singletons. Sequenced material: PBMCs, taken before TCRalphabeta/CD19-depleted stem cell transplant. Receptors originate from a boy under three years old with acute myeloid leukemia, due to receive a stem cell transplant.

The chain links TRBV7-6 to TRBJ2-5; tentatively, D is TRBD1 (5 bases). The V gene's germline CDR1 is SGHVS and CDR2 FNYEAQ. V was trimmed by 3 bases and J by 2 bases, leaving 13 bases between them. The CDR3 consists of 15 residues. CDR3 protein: CASSLIARGQETQYF. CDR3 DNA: TGTGCCAGCAGCTTGATAGCTAGGGGTCAAGAGACCCAGTACTTC.

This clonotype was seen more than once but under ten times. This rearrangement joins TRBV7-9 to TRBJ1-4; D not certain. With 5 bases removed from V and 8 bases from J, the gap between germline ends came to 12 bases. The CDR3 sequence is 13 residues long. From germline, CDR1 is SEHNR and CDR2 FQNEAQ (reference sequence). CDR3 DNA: TGTGCCAGCAGCCTCGGCCCCCAGGAAAAACTGTTTTTT. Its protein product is CASSLGPQEKLFF.

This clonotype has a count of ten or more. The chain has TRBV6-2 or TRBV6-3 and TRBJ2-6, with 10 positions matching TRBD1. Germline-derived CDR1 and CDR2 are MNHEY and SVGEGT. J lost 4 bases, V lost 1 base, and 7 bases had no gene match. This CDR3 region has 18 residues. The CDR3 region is CASSYLDRGLVGANVLTF. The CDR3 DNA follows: TGTGCCAGCAGTTACTTAGACAGGGGGCTCGTCGGGGCCAACGTCCTGACTTTC.

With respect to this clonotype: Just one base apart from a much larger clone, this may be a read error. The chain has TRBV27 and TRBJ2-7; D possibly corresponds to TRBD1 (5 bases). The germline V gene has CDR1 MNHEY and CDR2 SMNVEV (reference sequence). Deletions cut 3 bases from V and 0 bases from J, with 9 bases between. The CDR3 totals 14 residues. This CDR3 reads CASSFREVSYEQYF. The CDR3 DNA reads TGTGCCAGCAGTTTCAGGGAAGTCTCCTACGAGCAGTACTTC.

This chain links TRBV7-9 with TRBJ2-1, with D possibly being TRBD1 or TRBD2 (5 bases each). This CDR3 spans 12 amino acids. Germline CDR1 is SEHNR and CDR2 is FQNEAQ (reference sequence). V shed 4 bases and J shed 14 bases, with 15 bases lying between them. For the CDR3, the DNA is TGTGCCAGCAGCTCGCACCGGGGCCAGGAGTTCTTC. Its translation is CASSSHRGQEFF. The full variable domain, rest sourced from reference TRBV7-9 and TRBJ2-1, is DTGVSQNPRHKITKRGQNVTFRCDPISEHNRLYWYRQTLGQGPEFLTYFQNEAQLEKSRLLSDRFSAERPKGSFSTLEIQRTEQGDSAMYLCASSSHRGQEFFGPGTRLTVL.

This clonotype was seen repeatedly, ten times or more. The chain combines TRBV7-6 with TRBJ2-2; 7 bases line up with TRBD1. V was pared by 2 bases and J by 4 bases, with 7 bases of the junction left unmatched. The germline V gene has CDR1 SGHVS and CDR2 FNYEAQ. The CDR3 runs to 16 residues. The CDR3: CASSLRGDRATGELFF. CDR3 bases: TGTGCCAGCAGCTTACGCGGAGACAGGGCCACCGGGGAGCTGTTTTTT.

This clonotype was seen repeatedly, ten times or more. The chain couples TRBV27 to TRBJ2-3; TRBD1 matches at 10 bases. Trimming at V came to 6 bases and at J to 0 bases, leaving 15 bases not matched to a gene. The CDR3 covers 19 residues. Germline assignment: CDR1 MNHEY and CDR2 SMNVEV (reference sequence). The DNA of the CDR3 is TGTGCCAGCAGCCGAGTTAACCTGGGACAGGGGATGAGCACAGATACGCAGTATTTT. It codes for CASSRVNLGQGMSTDTQYF.

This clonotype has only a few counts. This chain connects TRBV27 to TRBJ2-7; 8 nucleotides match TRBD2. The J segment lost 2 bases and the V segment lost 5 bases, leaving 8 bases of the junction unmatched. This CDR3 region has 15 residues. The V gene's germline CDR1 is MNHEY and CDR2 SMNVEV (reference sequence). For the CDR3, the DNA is TGTGCCAGCAGTCTCCACTCAGCGGGAGCCTACGAGCAGTACTTC. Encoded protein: CASSLHSAGAYEQYF.

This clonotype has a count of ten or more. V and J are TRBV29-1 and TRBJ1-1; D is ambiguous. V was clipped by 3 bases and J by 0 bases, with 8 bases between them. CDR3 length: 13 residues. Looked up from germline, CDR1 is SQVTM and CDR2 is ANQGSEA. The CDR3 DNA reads TGCAGCGTTGATCGTAAATTGAACACTGAAGCTTTCTTT. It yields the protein CSVDRKLNTEAFF.

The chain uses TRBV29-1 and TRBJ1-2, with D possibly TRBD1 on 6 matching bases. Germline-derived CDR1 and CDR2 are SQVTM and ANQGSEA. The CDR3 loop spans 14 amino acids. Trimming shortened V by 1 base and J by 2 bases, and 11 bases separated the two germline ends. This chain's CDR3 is CSVEGGGANYGYTF. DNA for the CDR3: TGCAGCGTTGAAGGGGGGGGGGCCAACTATGGCTACACCTTC.

As DNA, the CDR3 is TGTGCCAGCAGTTTCTATGGGGGGCTTGAGGAGACCCAGTACTTC. As protein: CASSFYGGLEETQYF. This sequence joins TRBV12-3 or TRBV12-4 and TRBJ2-5; D possibly uses TRBD1 or TRBD2 (6 bases each). This CDR3 spans 15 amino acids. V lost 3 bases and J 5 bases, leaving 16 bases between the germline ends.

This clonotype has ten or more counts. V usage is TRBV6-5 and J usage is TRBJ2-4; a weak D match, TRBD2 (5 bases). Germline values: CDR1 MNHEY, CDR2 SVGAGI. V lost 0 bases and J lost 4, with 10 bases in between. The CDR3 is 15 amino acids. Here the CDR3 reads CASSYSERGKNIQYF. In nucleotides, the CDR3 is TGTGCCAGCAGTTACTCCGAGCGCGGGAAAAACATTCAGTACTTC.

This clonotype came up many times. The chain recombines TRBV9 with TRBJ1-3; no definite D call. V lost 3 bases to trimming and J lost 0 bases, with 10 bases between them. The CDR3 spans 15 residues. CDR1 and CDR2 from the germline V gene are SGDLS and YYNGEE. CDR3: CASSDRRDSGNTIYF. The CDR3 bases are TGTGCCAGCAGCGACCGACGCGACTCTGGAAACACCATATATTTT.

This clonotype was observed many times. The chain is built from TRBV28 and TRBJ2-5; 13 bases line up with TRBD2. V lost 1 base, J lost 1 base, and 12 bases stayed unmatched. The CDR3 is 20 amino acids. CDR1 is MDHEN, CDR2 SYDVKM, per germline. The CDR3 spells CASSLLLGTSGDSLQETQYF. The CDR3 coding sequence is TGTGCCAGCAGTTTATTACTGGGGACTAGCGGGGACTCCCTCCAAGAGACCCAGTACTTC.

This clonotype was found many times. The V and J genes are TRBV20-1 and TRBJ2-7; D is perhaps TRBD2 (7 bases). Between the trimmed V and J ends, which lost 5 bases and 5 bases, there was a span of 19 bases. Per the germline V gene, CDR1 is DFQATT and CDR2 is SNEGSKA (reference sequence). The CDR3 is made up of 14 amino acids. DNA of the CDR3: TGCAGTGCTTCTCTAGGGGGGAGGGCTAACGAGCAGTACTTC. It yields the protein CSASLGGRANEQYF.

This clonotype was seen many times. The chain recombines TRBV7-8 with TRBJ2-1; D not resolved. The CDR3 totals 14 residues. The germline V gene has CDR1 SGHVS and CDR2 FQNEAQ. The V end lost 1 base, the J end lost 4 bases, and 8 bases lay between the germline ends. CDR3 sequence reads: CASSLVERYNEQFF. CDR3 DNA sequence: TGTGCCAGCAGCTTAGTAGAACGGTACAATGAGCAGTTCTTC.

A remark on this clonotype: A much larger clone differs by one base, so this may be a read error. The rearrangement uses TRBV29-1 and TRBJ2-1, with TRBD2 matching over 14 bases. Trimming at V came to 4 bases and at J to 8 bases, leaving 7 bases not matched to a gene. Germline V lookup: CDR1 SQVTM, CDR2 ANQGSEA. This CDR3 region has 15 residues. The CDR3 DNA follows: TGCAGCGTTGGGGGACTAGCGGGAGCGGGGTATGAGCAGTTCTTC. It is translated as CSVGGLAGAGYEQFF.

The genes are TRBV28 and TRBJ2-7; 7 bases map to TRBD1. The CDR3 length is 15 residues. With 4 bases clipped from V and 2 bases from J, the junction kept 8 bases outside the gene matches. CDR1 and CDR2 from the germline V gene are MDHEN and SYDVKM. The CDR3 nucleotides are TGTGCCAGCAGTTCGCCACAGGGGTTCACCTACGAGCAGTACTTC. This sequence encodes CASSSPQGFTYEQYF.

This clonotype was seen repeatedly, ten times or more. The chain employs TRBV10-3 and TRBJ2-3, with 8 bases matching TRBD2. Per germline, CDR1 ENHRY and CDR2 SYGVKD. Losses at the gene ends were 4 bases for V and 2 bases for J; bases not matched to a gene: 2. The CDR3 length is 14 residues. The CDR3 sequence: CAISASGPTDTQYF. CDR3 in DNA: TGTGCCATCAGTGCTAGCGGGCCCACAGATACGCAGTATTTT.

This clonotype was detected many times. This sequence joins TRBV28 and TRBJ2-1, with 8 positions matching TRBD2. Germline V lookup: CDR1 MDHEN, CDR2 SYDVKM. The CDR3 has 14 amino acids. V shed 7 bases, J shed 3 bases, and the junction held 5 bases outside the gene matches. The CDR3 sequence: CASIWAGGYNEQFF. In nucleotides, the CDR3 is TGTGCCAGCATATGGGCGGGGGGCTACAATGAGCAGTTCTTC.

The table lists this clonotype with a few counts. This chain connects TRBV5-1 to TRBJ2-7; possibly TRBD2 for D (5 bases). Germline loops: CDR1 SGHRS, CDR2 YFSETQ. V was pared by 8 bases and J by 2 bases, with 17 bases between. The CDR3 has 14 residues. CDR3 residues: CARLWAGGPYEQYF. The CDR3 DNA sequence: TGCGCCAGATTATGGGCAGGAGGCCCCTACGAGCAGTACTTC.

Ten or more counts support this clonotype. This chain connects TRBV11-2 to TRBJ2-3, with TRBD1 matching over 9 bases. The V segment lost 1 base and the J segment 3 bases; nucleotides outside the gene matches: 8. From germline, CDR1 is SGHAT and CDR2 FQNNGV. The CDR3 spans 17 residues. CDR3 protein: CASSLGRTGVLTDTQYF. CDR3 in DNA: TGTGCCAGCAGCTTAGGCCGGACAGGGGTCCTGACAGATACGCAGTATTTT.

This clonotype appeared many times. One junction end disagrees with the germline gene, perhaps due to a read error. For the CDR3, the DNA is TGCGCCAGCAGCTTTAGCCCTAGCTCCAACAATGAGCAGTTCTTC. This encodes CASSFSPSSNNEQFF. The chain carries TRBV5-1 and TRBJ2-1, with D possibly being TRBD2 (5 bases). Looked up from germline, CDR1 is SGHRS and CDR2 is YFSETQ. CDR3 length equals 15 residues. Looking up the rest from reference TRBV5-1 and TRBJ2-1 gives the full variable domain: KAGVTQTPRYLIKTRGQQVTLSCSPISGHRSVSWYQQTPGQGLQFLFEYFSETQRNKGNFPGRFSGRQFSNSRSEMNVSTLELGDSALYLCASSFSPSSNNEQFFGPGTRLTVL.

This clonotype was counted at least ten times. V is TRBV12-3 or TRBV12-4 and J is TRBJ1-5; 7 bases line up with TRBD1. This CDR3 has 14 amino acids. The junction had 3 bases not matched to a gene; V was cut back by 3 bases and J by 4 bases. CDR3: CASSLDRRNQPQHF. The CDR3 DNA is TGTGCCAGCAGTTTGGACAGGCGAAATCAGCCCCAGCATTTT.

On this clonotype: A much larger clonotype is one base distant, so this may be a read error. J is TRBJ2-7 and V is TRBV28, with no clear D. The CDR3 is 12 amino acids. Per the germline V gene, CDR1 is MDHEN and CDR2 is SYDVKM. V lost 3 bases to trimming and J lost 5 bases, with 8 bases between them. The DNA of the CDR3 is TGTGCCAGCAGTTTCGCCGGAGACGAGCAGTACTTC. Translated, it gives CASSFAGDEQYF.

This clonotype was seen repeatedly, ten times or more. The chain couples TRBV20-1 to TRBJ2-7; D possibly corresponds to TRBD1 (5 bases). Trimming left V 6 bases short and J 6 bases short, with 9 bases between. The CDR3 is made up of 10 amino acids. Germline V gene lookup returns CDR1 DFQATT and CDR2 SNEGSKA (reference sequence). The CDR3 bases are TGCAGTGCGATGGGGCGCGAGCAGTACTTC. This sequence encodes CSAMGREQYF.

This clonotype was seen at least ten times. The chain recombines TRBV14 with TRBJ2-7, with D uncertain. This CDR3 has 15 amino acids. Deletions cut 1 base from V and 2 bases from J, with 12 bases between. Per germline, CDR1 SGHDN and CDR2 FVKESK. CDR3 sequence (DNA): TGTGCCAGCAGCCAAGTTCCCCTCCCAACCTACGAGCAGTACTTC. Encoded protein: CASSQVPLPTYEQYF. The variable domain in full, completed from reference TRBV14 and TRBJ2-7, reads EAGVTQFPSHSVIEKGQTVTLRCDPISGHDNLYWYRRVMGKEIKFLLHFVKESKQDESGMPNNRFLAERTGGTYSTLKVQPAELEDSGVYFCASSQVPLPTYEQYFGPGTRLTVT.

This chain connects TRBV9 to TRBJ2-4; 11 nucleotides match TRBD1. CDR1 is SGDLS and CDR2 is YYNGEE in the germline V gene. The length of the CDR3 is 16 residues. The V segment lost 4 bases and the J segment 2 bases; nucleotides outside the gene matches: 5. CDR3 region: CASSPGQGGTKNIQYF. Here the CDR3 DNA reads TGTGCCAGCAGCCCGGGACAGGGGGGTACCAAAAACATTCAGTACTTC. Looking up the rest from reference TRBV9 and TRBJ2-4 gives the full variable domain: DSGVTQTPKHLITATGQRVTLRCSPRSGDLSVYWYQQSLDQGLQFLIQYYNGEERAKGNILERFSAQQFPDLHSELNLSSLELGDSALYFCASSPGQGGTKNIQYFGAGTRLSVL.

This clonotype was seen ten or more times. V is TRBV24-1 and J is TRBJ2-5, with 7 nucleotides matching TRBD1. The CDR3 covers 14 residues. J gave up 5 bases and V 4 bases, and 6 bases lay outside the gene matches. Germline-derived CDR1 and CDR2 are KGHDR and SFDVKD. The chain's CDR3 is CATSDRTGLETQYF. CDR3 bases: TGTGCCACCAGTGACCGGACAGGATTGGAGACCCAGTACTTC.

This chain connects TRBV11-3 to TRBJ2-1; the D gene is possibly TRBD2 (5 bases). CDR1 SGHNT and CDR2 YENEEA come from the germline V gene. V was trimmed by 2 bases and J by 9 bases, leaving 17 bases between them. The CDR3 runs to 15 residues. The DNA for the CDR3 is TGTGCCAGCAGCTTAACAGAGACCCTTCGGGGTGAGCAGTTCTTC. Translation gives CASSLTETLRGEQFF.